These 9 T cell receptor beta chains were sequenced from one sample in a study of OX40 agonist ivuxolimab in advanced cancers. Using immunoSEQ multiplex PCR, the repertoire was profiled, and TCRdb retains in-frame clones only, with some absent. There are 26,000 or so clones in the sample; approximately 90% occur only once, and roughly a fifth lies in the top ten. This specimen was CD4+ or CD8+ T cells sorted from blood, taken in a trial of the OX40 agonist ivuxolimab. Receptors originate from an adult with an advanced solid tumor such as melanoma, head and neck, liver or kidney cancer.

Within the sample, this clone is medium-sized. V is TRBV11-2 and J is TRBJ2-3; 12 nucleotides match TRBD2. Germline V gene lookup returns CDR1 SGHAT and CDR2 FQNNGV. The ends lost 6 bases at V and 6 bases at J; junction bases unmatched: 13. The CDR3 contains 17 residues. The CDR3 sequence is CASSSRLAGEGHDTQYF. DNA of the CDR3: TGTGCCAGCAGTTCCCGACTAGCGGGAGAGGGGCACGATACGCAGTATTTT.

In DNA form, the CDR3 reads TGTGCCAGCAGCTTAGTTGCGGGGGGAAACCTCTACAATGAGCAGTTCTTC. It is translated as CASSLVAGGNLYNEQFF. The chain recombines TRBV11-2 with TRBJ2-1; 8 bases align to TRBD2. V shed 1 base, J shed 3 bases, and the junction held 8 bases outside the gene matches. Looked up from germline, CDR1 is SGHAT and CDR2 is FQNNGV. This CDR3 has 17 residues.

In DNA form, the CDR3 reads TGTGCCAGTAGGCCTTCGAACTCCTACGAGCAGTACTTC. The encoded protein is CASRPSNSYEQYF. The chain links TRBV19 to TRBJ2-7; D is undetermined. Germline V gives CDR1 LNHDA, CDR2 SQIVND (reference sequence). V dropped 6 bases and J dropped 0 bases, with 9 bases sitting between them. CDR3 length: 13 amino acids. The full variable domain, with the rest looked up from reference TRBV19 and TRBJ2-7, is DGGITQSPKYLFRKEGQNVTLSCEQNLNHDAMYWYRQDPGQGLRLIYYSQIVNDFQKGDIAEGYSVSREKKESFPLTVTSAQKNPTAFYLCASRPSNSYEQYFGPGTRLTVT.

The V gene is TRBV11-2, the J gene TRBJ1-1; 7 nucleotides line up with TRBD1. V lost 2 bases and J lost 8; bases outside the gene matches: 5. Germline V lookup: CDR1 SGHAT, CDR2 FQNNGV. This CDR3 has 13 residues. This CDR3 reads CASSLIPGQEAFF. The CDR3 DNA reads TGTGCCAGCAGCTTAATACCGGGACAGGAAGCTTTCTTT.

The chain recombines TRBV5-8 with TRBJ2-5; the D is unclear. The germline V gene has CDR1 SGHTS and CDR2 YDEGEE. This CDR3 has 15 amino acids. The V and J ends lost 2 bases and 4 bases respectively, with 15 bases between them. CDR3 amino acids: CASSFPVSWGETQYF. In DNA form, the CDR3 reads TGTGCCAGCAGCTTCCCTGTAAGCTGGGGAGAGACCCAGTACTTC. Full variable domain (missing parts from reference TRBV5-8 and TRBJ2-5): EAGVTQSPTHLIKTRGQQATLRCSPISGHTSVYWYQQALGLGLQFLLWYDEGEERNRGNFPPRFSGRQFPNYSSELNVNALELEDSALYLCASSFPVSWGETQYFGPGTRLLVL.

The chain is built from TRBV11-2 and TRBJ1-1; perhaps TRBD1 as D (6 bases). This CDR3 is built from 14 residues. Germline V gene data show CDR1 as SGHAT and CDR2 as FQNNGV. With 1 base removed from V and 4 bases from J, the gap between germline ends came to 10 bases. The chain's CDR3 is CASSLVGGTTEAFF. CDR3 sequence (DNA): TGTGCCAGCAGCTTAGTGGGGGGCACCACTGAAGCTTTCTTT.

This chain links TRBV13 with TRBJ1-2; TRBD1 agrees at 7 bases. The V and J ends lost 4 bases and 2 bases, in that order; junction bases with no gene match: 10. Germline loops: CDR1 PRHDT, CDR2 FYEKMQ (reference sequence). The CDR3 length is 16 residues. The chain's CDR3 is CASSSYSGGANYGYTF. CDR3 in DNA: TGTGCCAGCAGCTCTTATTCAGGGGGGGCGAACTATGGCTACACCTTC.

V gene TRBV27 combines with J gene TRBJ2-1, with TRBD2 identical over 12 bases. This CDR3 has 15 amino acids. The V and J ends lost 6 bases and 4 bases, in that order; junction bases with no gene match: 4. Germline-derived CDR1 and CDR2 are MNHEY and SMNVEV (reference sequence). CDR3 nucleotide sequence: TGTGCCAGCAGCCAAGGACTAGCGGGGTACAATGAGCAGTTCTTC. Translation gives CASSQGLAGYNEQFF.

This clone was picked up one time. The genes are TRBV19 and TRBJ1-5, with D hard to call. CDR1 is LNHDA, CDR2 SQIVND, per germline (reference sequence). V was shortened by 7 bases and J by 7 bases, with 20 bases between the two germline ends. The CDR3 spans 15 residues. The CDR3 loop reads CASTPRRDGVQPQHF. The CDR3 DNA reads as TGTGCCAGTACTCCTCGTCGGGATGGAGTGCAGCCCCAGCATTTT.